This T cell receptor (beta chain) was identified during a study of Ad26.COV2.S vaccination and SARS-CoV-2 variants. Findings and limits, study-wide: Post-vaccination breadth of spike-specific CD8+ and CD4+ T cell responses was reportedly substantial.

The germline gives CDR1 SGHTA, CDR2 FQGNSA. This CDR3 is 17 amino acids long. V dropped 3 bases and J dropped 1; count of bases not matched to a gene: 4. This sample's treatment: about 20 received Ad26.COV2.S at low or high dose, single or two shots; several received placebo; per-sample allocation not given. Material that was analyzed had been drawn on day 63 after the first vaccine or placebo injection. The table came from immunoSEQ multiplex PCR; TCRdb's copy has only in-frame clones and leaves some out. Of about 280,000 clones in the sample, about 90% are singletons; the top ten hold around 3.5%. On this clone: Its matching antigen is unknown.

The sample was peripheral blood, taken in a trial of Ad26.COV2.S vaccine versus placebo. The chain carries TRBV7-2 and TRBJ2-2; 11 positions match TRBD2. The receptor's source is a person between 18 and 65 years old who received the Ad26.COV2.S COVID-19 vaccine or a placebo. CDR3 sequence reads: CASSLLTSGKNTGELFF. Written as DNA, the CDR3 is TGTGCCAGCAGCTTGCTGACTAGCGGGAAGAACACCGGGGAGCTGTTTTTT.